The subject of this entry is one TCR beta chain. Its antigen is not identified. This sample was included in a study of cytomegalovirus exposure and HLA in healthy donors. The overall study: Falling in the Caucasian-associated ancestry cluster were 81% of around 370 genotyped donors. Study results and limitations: Among the CMV-associated chains, three were confirmed in vitro as specific for CMV antigens.

The PCR used 60 Vbeta and 13 Jbeta primers. TCRdb's copy holds only in-frame clones and misses some; the assay was immunoSEQ multiplex PCR. The sample lists around 70,000 clones, about 70% occurring once. With V trimmed by 0 bases and J by 4 bases, 9 bases remained unmatched. Germline-derived CDR1 and CDR2 are LNHNV and YYDKDF (reference sequence). The CDR3 is made up of 17 amino acids. Material for sequencing was PBMCs. The V gene is TRBV15, the J gene TRBJ2-3; 8 bases align to TRBD1. The receptor was derived from a male donor in good health and CMV-seropositive. Written as DNA, the CDR3 is TGTGCCACCAGCAGAGACCCGCCGGGACAGGTCGCAGATACGCAGTATTTT. It yields the protein CATSRDPPGQVADTQYF.